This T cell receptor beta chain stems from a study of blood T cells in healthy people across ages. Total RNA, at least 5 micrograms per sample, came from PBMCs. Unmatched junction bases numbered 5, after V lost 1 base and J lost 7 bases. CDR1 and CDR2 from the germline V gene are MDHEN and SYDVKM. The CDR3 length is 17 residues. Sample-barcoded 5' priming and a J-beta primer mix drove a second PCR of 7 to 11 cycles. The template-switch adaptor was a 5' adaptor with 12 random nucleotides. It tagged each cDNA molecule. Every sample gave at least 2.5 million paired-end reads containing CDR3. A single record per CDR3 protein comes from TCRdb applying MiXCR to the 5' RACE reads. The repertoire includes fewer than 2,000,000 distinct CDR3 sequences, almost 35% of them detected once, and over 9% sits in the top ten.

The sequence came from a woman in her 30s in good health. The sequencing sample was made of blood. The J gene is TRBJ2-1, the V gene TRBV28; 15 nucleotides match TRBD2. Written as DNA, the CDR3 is TGTGCCAGCAGTTTATCCACCGGGACTAGCGGGAGGAATGAGCAGTTCTTC. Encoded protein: CASSLSTGTSGRNEQFF.